These 19 T cell receptor beta chains were sequenced from one sample in a study of Ad26.COV2.S vaccination and SARS-CoV-2 variants. Treatment described: 19 received Ad26.COV2.S at low or high dose, single or two shots; roughly five received placebo; per-sample allocation not given. Sampling took place 63 days after the first vaccine or placebo injection. Profiling relied on immunoSEQ multiplex PCR, and the TCRdb table lists in-frame clones only, not all of them. The sample shows 350,000 to 450,000 clones, about 85% of them seen only once. This specimen consisted of peripheral blood, obtained in a trial of Ad26.COV2.S vaccine versus placebo. These receptors all stem from a person aged 18 to 59 who received the Ad26.COV2.S COVID-19 vaccine or a placebo.

The chain couples TRBV7-9 to TRBJ2-7; 8 bases map to TRBD1. The CDR3 consists of 15 residues. Germline V gene sequence: CDR1 SEHNR, CDR2 FQNEAQ (reference sequence). The J segment lost 7 bases and the V segment lost 5 bases, leaving 13 bases of the junction unmatched. CDR3 DNA: TGTGCCAGCAGCCCCCCGGGACAGGAAGGTGCGGAGCAGTACTTC. Protein sequence: CASSPPGQEGAEQYF.

The V call is TRBV5-1, the J call TRBJ2-5, with 11 bases lining up with TRBD2. V shed 4 bases, J shed 1 base, and the junction held 12 bases outside the gene matches. Germline V gene lookup returns CDR1 SGHRS and CDR2 YFSETQ. CDR3 size: 18 residues. DNA for the CDR3: TGCGCCAGCAGCGCCGGCGGCCTAGCGGGGGGCCTCCAAGAGACCCAGTACTTC. Translating gives CASSAGGLAGGLQETQYF.

This chain joins TRBV6-1 and TRBJ1-2; the match to TRBD1 covers 7 bases. Germline V CDR1 and CDR2: MNHNS, SASEGT. The CDR3 runs 18 residues. V trimming: 2 bases; J trimming: 0 bases; junction bases outside the gene matches: 12. The CDR3 nucleotides read TGTGCCAGCAGTGAACTAACCTTCAGGGACAGCTCTAACTATGGCTACACCTTC. Translation gives CASSELTFRDSSNYGYTF.

The J gene is TRBJ2-1, the V gene TRBV14; 9 bases are a match to TRBD1. Trimming took 6 bases from V and 3 from J; bases not matched to a gene: 3. CDR3 size: 14 residues. Germline CDR1 and CDR2: SGHDN and FVKESK. The chain's CDR3 is CASRDRGLYNEQFF. The CDR3 nucleotides read TGTGCCAGCAGGGACAGGGGCCTCTACAATGAGCAGTTCTTC.

The rearrangement uses TRBV2 and TRBJ1-2; TRBD1 matches at 9 bases. With 2 bases clipped from V and 7 bases from J, the junction kept 5 bases outside the gene matches. The germline V gene encodes CDR1 SNHLY and CDR2 FYNNEI. The CDR3 sequence is 14 residues long. In nucleotides, the CDR3 is TGTGCCAGCAGTGAATCTTCGACAGGGGGTGGCTACACCTTC. It is translated as CASSESSTGGGYTF.

This sequence joins TRBV6-6 and TRBJ2-2, with D perhaps TRBD1 (5 bases). Trimming removed 5 bases at V and 1 base at J, with 11 bases between. The V gene's germline CDR1 is MNHNY and CDR2 SVGAGI (reference sequence). This CDR3 comprises 15 residues. The CDR3 nucleotides read TGTGCCAGCAGTCCTAGGGGCTGGAACACCGGGGAGCTGTTTTTT. It translates to CASSPRGWNTGELFF.

The chain has TRBV7-8 and TRBJ2-7, with unresolved D. The V gene lost 5 bases and the J gene lost 2 bases, with 13 bases spanning the gap. This CDR3 contains 14 residues. Per germline, CDR1 SGHVS and CDR2 FQNEAQ. The CDR3 bases are TGTGCCAGCAGCCAATCGGAGAAAACCTACGAGCAGTACTTC. It encodes CASSQSEKTYEQYF.

The chain couples TRBV19 to TRBJ1-5; the D is unclear. The V and J ends lost 3 bases and 5 bases respectively, with 8 bases between them. The CDR3 runs to 13 residues. Germline-derived CDR1 and CDR2 are LNHDA and SQIVND (reference sequence). CDR3 sequence (DNA): TGTGCCAGTAGTATTGACAACGATCAGCCCCAGCATTTT. Protein sequence: CASSIDNDQPQHF.

This chain joins TRBV6-1 and TRBJ2-7; 13 bases map to TRBD2. The junction had 7 bases not matched to a gene; V was cut back by 2 bases and J by 3 bases. The germline gives CDR1 MNHNS, CDR2 SASEGT. CDR3 length equals 17 residues. CDR3 in DNA: TGTGCCAGCAGTGAACTAATCCGACTAGCGGGAGGCTACGAGCAGTACTTC. Translation gives CASSELIRLAGGYEQYF.

This clone was seen once. The J gene is TRBJ2-5, the V gene TRBV28; 8 bases fit TRBD2. The V segment lost 6 bases and the J segment 5 bases; nucleotides outside the gene matches: 11. Germline assignment: CDR1 MDHEN and CDR2 SYDVKM. This CDR3 has 15 amino acids. The CDR3 DNA reads TGTGCCAGCAGAGTATATCTAGCGGGCGGGGAGACCCAGTACTTC. Translating it yields CASRVYLAGGETQYF.

In the case of this clone: A much larger clone differs from this one at a single base, so this may be a read error. The J gene is TRBJ2-1, the V gene TRBV3-1 (or the pseudogene TRBV3-2); D unresolved. This CDR3 spans 13 amino acids. Germline V lookup: CDR1 LGHDT, CDR2 YNNKEL (reference sequence). The ends were cut back, 3 bases at V and 2 bases at J, with 5 bases in the middle. CDR3 region: CASSQGTYNEQFF. CDR3 nucleotide sequence: TGTGCCAGCAGCCAGGGTACCTACAATGAGCAGTTCTTC.

This chain connects TRBV5-4 to TRBJ2-7; 8 nucleotides line up with TRBD1. Trimming cost V 4 bases and J 6 bases; bases outside gene matches: 3. Germline assignment: CDR1 SGHNT and CDR2 YYREEE (reference sequence). The CDR3 loop spans 12 amino acids. The CDR3 spells CASSPTGGEQYF. As DNA, the CDR3 is TGTGCCAGCAGCCCTACAGGGGGCGAGCAGTACTTC.

This clone turned up a few times. The CDR3 DNA is TGTGCCAGCAGTTACGGGGTGCAGGGAACCGGGGAGCTGTTTTTT. It encodes CASSYGVQGTGELFF. V and J are TRBV6-2 or TRBV6-3 and TRBJ2-2; D is perhaps TRBD1 (5 bases). This CDR3 has 15 amino acids. Per the germline V gene, CDR1 is MNHEY and CDR2 is SVGEGT. Trimming cost V 2 bases and J 5 bases, with 12 bases left between them.

This chain links TRBV18 with TRBJ2-3, with TRBD2 matching over 11 bases. The J segment lost 0 bases and the V segment lost 3 bases, leaving 2 bases of the junction unmatched. Germline values: CDR1 KGHSH, CDR2 LQKENI. The CDR3 is made up of 16 amino acids. The CDR3 coding sequence is TGTGCCAGCTCACCGCGGACTAGCGGGAGCACAGATACGCAGTATTTT. It codes for CASSPRTSGSTDTQYF.

The V call is TRBV3-1 (or the pseudogene TRBV3-2), the J call TRBJ2-3; no reliable D call. CDR1 and CDR2 from the germline V gene are LGHDT and YNNKEL (reference sequence). Trimming cost V 3 bases and J 1 base, with 17 bases left between them. The CDR3 has 17 residues. In DNA, the CDR3 is TGTGCCAGCAGCCAGGTTCCACAGCTCCTTGGCACAGATACGCAGTATTTT. Translated: CASSQVPQLLGTDTQYF.

This clone has just one count. The genes are TRBV6-5 and TRBJ1-5; D remains ambiguous. The CDR3 loop spans 14 amino acids. Trimming pared 0 bases from V and 3 bases from J, leaving 6 bases between. Germline V gives CDR1 MNHEY, CDR2 SVGAGI. CDR3 amino acids: CASSYSGYNQPQHF. CDR3 DNA sequence: TGTGCCAGCAGTTACTCAGGTTACAATCAGCCCCAGCATTTT.

This clone was seen a few times. The rearrangement links TRBV7-9 to TRBJ1-5; unclear D gene. The V gene lost 4 bases and the J gene lost 6 bases, with 16 bases spanning the gap. This CDR3 spans 15 amino acids. In germline, CDR1 is SEHNR, CDR2 FQNEAQ (reference sequence). DNA of the CDR3: TGTGCCAGCAGCTATCAAGGGCAGGATCGTCAGCCCCAGCATTTT. Its protein product is CASSYQGQDRQPQHF.

CDR3 in DNA: TGTGCCAGCAACCCGGGAGGGCGGCCCACCGAAGCTTTCTTT. Translated, it gives CASNPGGRPTEAFF. The chain uses TRBV6-6 and TRBJ1-1; D gene uncertain. V shed 7 bases and J shed 8 bases, with 20 bases lying between them. The CDR3 contains 14 residues. Germline V gene lookup returns CDR1 MNHNY and CDR2 SVGAGI (reference sequence).

CDR3 protein: CATSKGQDPNEQFF. The CDR3 DNA reads as TGTGCCACCAGTAAAGGCCAGGACCCCAATGAGCAGTTCTTC. The V call is TRBV24-1, the J call TRBJ2-1; D unclear. The CDR3 extends over 14 amino acids. V lost 6 bases to trimming and J lost 6 bases, with 14 bases between them. The germline gives CDR1 KGHDR, CDR2 SFDVKD.